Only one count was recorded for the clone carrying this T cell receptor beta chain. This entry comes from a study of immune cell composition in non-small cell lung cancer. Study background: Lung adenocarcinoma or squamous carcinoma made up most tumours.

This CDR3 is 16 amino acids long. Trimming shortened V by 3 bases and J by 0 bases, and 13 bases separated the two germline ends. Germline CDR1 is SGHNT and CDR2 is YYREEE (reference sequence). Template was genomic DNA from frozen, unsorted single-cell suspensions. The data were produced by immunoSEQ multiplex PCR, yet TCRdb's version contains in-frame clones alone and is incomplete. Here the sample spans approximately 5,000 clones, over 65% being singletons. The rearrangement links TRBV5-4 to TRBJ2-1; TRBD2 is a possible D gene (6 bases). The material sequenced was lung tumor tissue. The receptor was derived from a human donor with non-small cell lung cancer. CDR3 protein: CASSYGTPSSYNEQFF. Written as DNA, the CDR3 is TGTGCCAGCAGCTACGGGACTCCCAGCTCCTACAATGAGCAGTTCTTC.